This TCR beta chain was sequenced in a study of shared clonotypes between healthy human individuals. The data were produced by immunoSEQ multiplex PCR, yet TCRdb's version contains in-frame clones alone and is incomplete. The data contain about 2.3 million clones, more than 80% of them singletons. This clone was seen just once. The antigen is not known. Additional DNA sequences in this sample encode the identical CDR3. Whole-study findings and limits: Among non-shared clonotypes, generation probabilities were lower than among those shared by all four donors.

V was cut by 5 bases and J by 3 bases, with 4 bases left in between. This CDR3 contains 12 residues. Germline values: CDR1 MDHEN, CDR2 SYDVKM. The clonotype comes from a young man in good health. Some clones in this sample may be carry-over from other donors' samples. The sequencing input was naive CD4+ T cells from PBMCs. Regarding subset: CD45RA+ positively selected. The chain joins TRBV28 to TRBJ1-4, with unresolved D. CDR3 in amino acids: CASSLPNEKLFF. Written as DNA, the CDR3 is TGTGCCAGCAGTCTTCCTAATGAAAAACTGTTTTTT.